The source of this T cell receptor (beta chain) is a study of spatial heterogeneity in lung cancer. This clonotype was seen many times. After removal of 3 bases from V and 1 base from J, the junction contained 10 bases not matched to a gene. Per the germline V gene, CDR1 is DFQATT and CDR2 is SNEGSKA (reference sequence). The CDR3 is made up of 18 amino acids. Regarding time point: blood at routine non-recurrence follow-up after resection. TCRdb reprocessed the 5' RACE reads via MiXCR and lists one record per CDR3 protein. The sample holds some 30,000 distinct CDR3 sequences; about 5.3% are singletons and the top ten take around 24%.

Sample: PBMCs, taken at follow-up. V is TRBV20-1 and J is TRBJ2-2, with 11 bases that match TRBD2. This clonotype originated in a female donor with early-stage non-small cell lung cancer. The CDR3 DNA reads TGCAGTGCTAGCCACCCCCCACTAGCGGGGGTGAACACCGGGGAGCTGTTTTTT. As protein: CSASHPPLAGVNTGELFF.